This T cell receptor (beta chain) was observed in a study of cytomegalovirus exposure and HLA in healthy donors (dated by TCRdb to 2015 to 2018). With respect to the entire study: In an earlier analysis of several hundred of the donors, 276 Gb of sequence data and 117 million unique TCR beta sequences from about 190 million T cells were reported. To predict cytomegalovirus infection status, the study brought together high-throughput TCR immunosequencing, statistical association of individual TCRs with disease status, and machine learning. A later genetic analysis took genome-wide SNP genotypes for about 55% of the 666 donors and used that subset as a discovery cohort. An early release covering approximately 600 HLA-typed donors comprised approximately 290 gigabases of sequencing data and some 79 million unique TCR sequences. Every repertoire in the discovery cohort had been generated on one and the same sequencing platform. HLA typing included class I and class II loci at four-digit resolution. Donor age, sex, ethnicity and CMV serostatus were compiled alongside the repertoire data. Rather than using new phenotypic data, the later analysis identified candidate immune exposures from TCR beta sequences and from how often those sequences occurred across donors. The T cell repertoires of under 750 subjects were profiled by immunosequencing and related to cytomegalovirus serostatus. A later analysis re-examined previously published TCR beta repertoires from roughly 720 donors and added high-resolution HLA genotyping to investigate patterns of TCR occurrence. Along with the roughly 670-subject first cohort, a separate validation cohort of around 120 different subjects was used. To decide whether each TCR beta V gene segment behaved as functional or pseudogenic, an earlier analysis of approximately 590 of the donors relied on high-throughput TCR beta sequencing. Because of strong linkage in the cohort, roughly five DR-DQ haplotypes were treated as single units for association and clustering. Of the 398 genotyped donors, approximately 80% fell in the genetic ancestry cluster associated with self-reported Caucasian donors. On average, roughly 240,000 unique TCR beta nucleotide sequences were sequenced per donor among some 420 genotyped donors of the cohort, with roughly 18% of those sequences being non-productive. The number of typed donors differed by locus: roughly 629-640 for A, B, C, DRB1 and DQB1; 500 to 550 for DQA1; approximately 600 for DPA1; and roughly 470 for DPB1. The study aimed to test whether signatures of past pathogen exposure could be identified by cataloging public T cell receptors.

Note on this clone: The antigen it binds to is not known. Base qualities are not recorded, but no much larger clone differs from it by a single base.

Trimming at the junction amounts to 0 bases on V and 6 bases on J, and the germline ends lie 9 bases apart. The CDR3 measures 13 amino acids from cysteine to phenylalanine. Just CDR3 DNA is preserved here, 39 bases in frame from base 1. The germline V gene encodes CDR1 MNHEY and CDR2 SMNVEV (reference sequence). Study-level results and caveats: In a later genetic analysis, fewer N-insertions in productive TCRs were reported among donors in an Asian-associated ancestry cluster than the roughly 670-donor mean. In a later analysis, HLA-associated TCR beta chains were found to be more clonally expanded and to have lower generation probabilities than equally common non-associated chains. In a later analysis, several top co-occurrence clusters were reported to appear linked to parvovirus B19, influenza, CMV and Epstein-Barr virus. A further reported finding was that TCR beta sequences accurately predicted the HLA-A and HLA-B alleles for most subjects in the first cohort. Some IMGT-functional V segments, including TRBV6-2 and TRBV6-3, could not be told apart with the 87-base-pair reads, so those segments were excluded. A cluster of highly shared sequence variants was judged likely to be a technical artifact of the sequencing pipeline. Assigning TCR associations to individual alleles was difficult when HLA alleles, especially DR and DQ, strongly co-occurred. A later analysis found that most CMV-associated TCR beta chains appeared HLA-restricted, with HLA associations seemingly driven largely by CMV exposure. It was suggested by the authors that the approach could potentially be generalized to other disease states and immunological phenotypes. For the cohort, immune exposure information was limited to CMV serostatus. A later analysis found that TCR association rates varied across HLA loci, with DRB1 alleles showing the most associated TCRs and HLA-C alleles the fewest. An association between a missense DCLRE1C variant and V-gene and J-gene trimming of TCR beta chains was found in a later genetic analysis and replicated in an independent cohort. Presence/absence analyses assumed roughly uniform sequencing depth across donors, an assumption that may not hold. Broadly in line with IMGT annotations, most TCR beta V segments showed up in productive rearrangements about 87% or about 30% of the time in an earlier analysis of around 550 of the donors. Because counts were too low, some 17 rarely observed V segments, including chromosome 9 orphons, were left out of the earlier analysis of 587 of the donors. The classifier was reported to diagnose cytomegalovirus status with high specificity and sensitivity in both the original and validation cohorts. In this cohort, only TCR beta chains were sequenced, and detectable features were limited by the absence of alpha or paired-chain data. In a later analysis, about 16,000 TCR beta sequences were associated with specific HLA alleles at a false discovery rate of 0.05. Because HLA typing was unavailable for some donors at each locus, only the typed subset was used in association tests. A total of about 150 TCR beta chains were listed by the study as associated with cytomegalovirus. Across donors, most TCR sequences were observed very rarely, whereas some public TCRs were present in many individuals. A few of the identified cytomegalovirus-associated TCR beta chains were confirmed in vitro to be specific for cytomegalovirus antigens. Linkage disequilibrium might explain the correlated functional status among segregating V segments, but an unknown experimental factor could not be ruled out.

The cohort was made up of roughly 670 healthy bone marrow donors. At the time of sampling, every cohort member was nominally healthy, though immune exposures that went unrecorded were likely present. The donor tested CMV seronegative, placing the donor among the 350 or so seronegative members of the cohort. Each donor provided a peripheral blood sample, and peripheral blood mononuclear cells were used for TCR beta sequencing. The Qiagen DNeasy Blood Extraction Kit was used to extract genomic DNA from the blood cell samples. Preparation of the library involved the immunoSEQ multiplex PCR assay. For the multiplex PCR, a mixture combining 60 forward primers for TCR Vbeta segments and 13 reverse primers for TCR Jbeta segments was used. The CDR3 region of rearranged TCR beta genes was amplified from genomic DNA with a multiplex PCR assay. Amplified TCR beta libraries were sequenced as 87-base-pair reads on the Illumina HiSeq System. As for how the authors treated the data: Across the 500 to 700 repertoires, a later analysis counted approximately 83 million unique TCR beta chains, 9.5 million to 13 million of which were shared by at least two donors. Raw reads were error-corrected and collapsed into unique sequences by a nearest-neighbor algorithm in which closely related sequences were merged to remove PCR and sequencing errors. CDR3 sequences were aligned to IMGT reference sequences to assign V, D and J gene segments. For a sequence to be retained, at least a six-nucleotide match to both a V gene segment and a J gene segment was required. Rearrangements were classified as productive when the CDR3 lacked stop codons and remained in frame with V and J, and all other rearrangements were classified as non-productive. CDR3 was defined by IMGT convention, running from the second conserved V-encoded cysteine to the conserved J-encoded phenylalanine. The earlier analysis of fewer than 700 of the donors excluded sequences that lacked an unambiguous match to a single V gene segment. An earlier analysis of fewer than 750 of the donors called V segments functional above 56.7% productive rearrangements and segregating when the between-donor standard deviation exceeded 5%. A statistical classification framework was developed to diagnose cytomegalovirus status using the catalog of TCR beta chain sequences. A later analysis assigned V and J genes by comparing TCR nucleotide sequences with IMGT/GENE-DB human TR gene sequences. Using the TCRdist pipeline, a later analysis assigned CDR3 sequences along with most-parsimonious VDJ recombination scenarios. A later analysis defined each TCR beta chain by its CDR3 amino acid sequence plus V-gene family, and excluded reads lacking a unique V-gene family. A later analysis removed 592 highly shared, low-generation-probability nucleotide sequences to deal with suspected cross-contamination and a sequencing artifact. A later analysis calculated a clonal expansion index for each public chain from normalized within-repertoire ranks of inferred template counts. In a later analysis, generation probabilities were computed using a VDJ recombination model fitted to out-of-frame rearrangements, and the results were checked against IGoR. In a later analysis, TCR-TCR, TCR-HLA and TCR-CMV co-occurrence was scored with hypergeometric tests, and a repertoire-size bias correction was applied to TCR pairs. To estimate false discovery rates, a later analysis permuted the HLA or CMV assignments 20 times. In a later analysis, co-occurring TCRs were grouped using DBSCAN, and TCRdist sequence similarity was added for clustering within HLA-allele-positive subsets. Co-occurrence clustering excluded repertoires with fewer than 30,000 or more than 120,000 public chains, plus five with anomalous nucleotide sharing. TCRdb limited this immuneACCESS table to in-frame rearrangements with V and J called. A share of clones is missing; checked studies link under half to unresolved V genes, and the rest is unexplained. V and J calls and clone size are copied from that table; D and trimming were computed from the DNA. This sample is represented by 120,000 to 150,000 clones; 82% of them were singletons. Less than 3% of the sample goes to the ten largest clones.

This TCR came from a male donor in good health and CMV-seronegative. Sequencing was carried out using PBMCs. This sequence uses TRBV27 and TRBJ2-7, with the D segment identity uncertain. This receptor has the CDR3 CASSLSLRGEQYF. The DNA sequence reads TGTGCCAGCAGTTTATCTTTACGAGGCGAGCAGTACTTC.